The next 4 T cell receptor beta chains were all read from a single sample in a study of shared clonotypes between healthy human individuals. Libraries were prepared by immunoSEQ multiplex PCR; TCRdb keeps only in-frame clonotypes and omits some of them. Of approximately 2.1 million clones in the sample, approximately 95% were seen once. The sequenced material came from naive CD4+ T cells from PBMCs. Subset specified: CD45RA+ positively selected. The receptors were sampled from a man in his late teens or twenties in good health. Some clones in this sample may be carry-over from other donors' samples.

The chain is built from TRBV5-4 and TRBJ2-2; 13 positions match TRBD2. This CDR3 has 16 residues. Trimming cost V 0 bases and J 7 bases; bases outside gene matches: 3. CDR1 is SGHNT, CDR2 YYREEE, per germline (reference sequence). The CDR3 loop reads CASSLGGLAGNGELFF. The CDR3 DNA sequence: TGTGCCAGCAGCTTGGGGGGACTAGCGGGAAACGGGGAGCTGTTTTTT.

J is TRBJ2-3 and V is TRBV28; maybe TRBD2 (5 bases). This CDR3 has 12 residues. Between the trimmed V and J ends, which lost 2 bases and 7 bases, there was a span of 7 bases. Germline values: CDR1 MDHEN, CDR2 SYDVKM. The CDR3 nucleotides are TGTGCCAGCAGTTTAATAGCGAATACGCAGTATTTT. Protein: CASSLIANTQYF.

This chain connects TRBV28 to TRBJ2-7; the D gene is possibly TRBD1 (6 bases). This CDR3 comprises 19 residues. V dropped 3 bases and J dropped 2 bases, with 26 bases sitting between them. CDR1 is MDHEN, CDR2 SYDVKM, per germline. The CDR3, as DNA: TGTGCCAGCAGTTTGGAAAATTTTGGCACAGGGCATCCTACCTACGAGCAGTACTTC. Protein sequence: CASSLENFGTGHPTYEQYF.

The rearrangement uses TRBV5-6 and TRBJ2-7, with D hard to call. Trimming shortened V by 0 bases and J by 7 bases, and 17 bases separated the two germline ends. Looked up from germline, CDR1 is SGHDT and CDR2 is YYEEEE. This CDR3 contains 15 residues. The CDR3 coding sequence is TGTGCCAGCAGCTTGGCCCGTACTCGAATAGGGGAGCAGTACTTC. Its translation is CASSLARTRIGEQYF. The entire variable domain, with the rest obtained from reference TRBV5-6 and TRBJ2-7, is as follows: DAGVTQSPTHLIKTRGQQVTLRCSPKSGHDTVSWYQQALGQGPQFIFQYYEEEERQRGNFPDRFSGHQFPNYSSELNVNALLLGDSALYLCASSLARTRIGEQYFGPGTRLTVT.